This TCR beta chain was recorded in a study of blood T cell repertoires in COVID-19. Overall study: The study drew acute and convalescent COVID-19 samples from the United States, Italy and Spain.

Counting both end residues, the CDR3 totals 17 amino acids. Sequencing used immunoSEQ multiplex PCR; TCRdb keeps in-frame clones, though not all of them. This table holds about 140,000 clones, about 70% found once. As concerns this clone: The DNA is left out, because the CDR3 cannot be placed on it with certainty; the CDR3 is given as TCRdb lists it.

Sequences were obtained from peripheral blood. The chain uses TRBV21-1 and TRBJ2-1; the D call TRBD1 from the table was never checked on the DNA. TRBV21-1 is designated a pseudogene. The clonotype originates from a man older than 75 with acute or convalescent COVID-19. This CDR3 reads CASSKGMVAQGADEQFF.